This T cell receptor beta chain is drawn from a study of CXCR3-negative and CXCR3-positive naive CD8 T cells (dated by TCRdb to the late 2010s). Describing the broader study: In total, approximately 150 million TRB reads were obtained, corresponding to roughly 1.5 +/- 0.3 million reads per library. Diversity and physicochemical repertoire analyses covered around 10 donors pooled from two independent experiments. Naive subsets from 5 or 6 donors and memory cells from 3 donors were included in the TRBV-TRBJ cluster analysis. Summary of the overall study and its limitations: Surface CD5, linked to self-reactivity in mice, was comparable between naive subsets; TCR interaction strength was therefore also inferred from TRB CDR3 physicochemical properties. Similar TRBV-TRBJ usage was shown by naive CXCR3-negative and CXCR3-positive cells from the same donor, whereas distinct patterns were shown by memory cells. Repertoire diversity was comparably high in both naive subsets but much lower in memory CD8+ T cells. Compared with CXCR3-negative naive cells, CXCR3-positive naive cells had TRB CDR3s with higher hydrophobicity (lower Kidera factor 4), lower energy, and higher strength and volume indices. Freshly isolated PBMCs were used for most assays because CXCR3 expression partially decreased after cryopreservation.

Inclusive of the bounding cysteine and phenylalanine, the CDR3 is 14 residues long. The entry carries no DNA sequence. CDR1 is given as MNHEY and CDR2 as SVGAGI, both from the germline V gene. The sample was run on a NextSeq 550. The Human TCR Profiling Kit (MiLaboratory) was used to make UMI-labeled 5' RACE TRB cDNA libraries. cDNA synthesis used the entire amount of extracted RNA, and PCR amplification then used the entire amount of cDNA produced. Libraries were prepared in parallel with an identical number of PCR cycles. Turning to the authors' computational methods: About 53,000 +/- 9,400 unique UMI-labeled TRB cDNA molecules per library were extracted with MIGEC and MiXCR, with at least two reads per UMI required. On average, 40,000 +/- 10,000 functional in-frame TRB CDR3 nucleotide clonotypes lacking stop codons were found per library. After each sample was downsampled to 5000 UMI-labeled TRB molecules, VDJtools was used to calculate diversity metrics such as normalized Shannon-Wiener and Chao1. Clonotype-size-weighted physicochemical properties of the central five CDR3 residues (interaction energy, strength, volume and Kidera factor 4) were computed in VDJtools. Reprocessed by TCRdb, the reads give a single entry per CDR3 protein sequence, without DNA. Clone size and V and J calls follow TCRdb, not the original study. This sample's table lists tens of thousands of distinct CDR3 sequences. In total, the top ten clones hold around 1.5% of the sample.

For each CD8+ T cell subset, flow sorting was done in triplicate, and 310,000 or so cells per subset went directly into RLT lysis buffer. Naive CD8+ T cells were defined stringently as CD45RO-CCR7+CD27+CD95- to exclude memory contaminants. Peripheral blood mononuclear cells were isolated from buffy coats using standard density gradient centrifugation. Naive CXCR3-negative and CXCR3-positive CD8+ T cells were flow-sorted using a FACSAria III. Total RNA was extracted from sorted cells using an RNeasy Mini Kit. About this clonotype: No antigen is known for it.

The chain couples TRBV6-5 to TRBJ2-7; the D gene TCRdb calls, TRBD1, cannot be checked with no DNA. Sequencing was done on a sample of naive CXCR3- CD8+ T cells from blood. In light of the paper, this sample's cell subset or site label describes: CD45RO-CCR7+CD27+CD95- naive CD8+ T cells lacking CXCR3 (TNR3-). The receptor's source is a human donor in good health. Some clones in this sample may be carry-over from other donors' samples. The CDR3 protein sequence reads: CASRSGQGAREQYF.